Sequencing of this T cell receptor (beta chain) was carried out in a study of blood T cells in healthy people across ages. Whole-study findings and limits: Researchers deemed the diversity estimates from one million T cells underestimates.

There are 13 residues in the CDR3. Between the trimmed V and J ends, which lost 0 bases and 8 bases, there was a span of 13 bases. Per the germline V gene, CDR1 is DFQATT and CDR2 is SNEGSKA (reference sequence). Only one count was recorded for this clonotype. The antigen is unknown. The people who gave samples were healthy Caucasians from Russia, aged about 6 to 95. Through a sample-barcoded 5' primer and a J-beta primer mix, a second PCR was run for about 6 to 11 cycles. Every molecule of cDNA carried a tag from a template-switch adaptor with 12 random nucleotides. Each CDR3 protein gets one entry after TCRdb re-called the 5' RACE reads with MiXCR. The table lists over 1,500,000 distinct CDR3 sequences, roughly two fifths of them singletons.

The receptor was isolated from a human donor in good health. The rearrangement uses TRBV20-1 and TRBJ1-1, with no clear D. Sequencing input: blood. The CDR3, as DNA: TGCAGTGCTAGAGATACGGCCCGGCGGGAAGCTTTCTTT. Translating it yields CSARDTARREAFF.